This TCR beta chain stems from a study of cytomegalovirus exposure and HLA in healthy donors. Study-level results: Some TCR beta chains (roughly 150 of them) were listed as cytomegalovirus-associated.

TCRdb keeps only in-frame clones here, not all; method: immunoSEQ multiplex PCR. The sample has some 240,000 clones; approximately 83% are singletons. This clone was seen a single time. What it binds is unknown. The CDR3 sequence is 17 residues long. After removal of 0 bases from V and 6 bases from J, the junction contained 12 bases not matched to a gene. Germline CDR1 and CDR2: SGHRS and YFSETQ. Specimen: PBMCs. The receptor was derived from a woman aged 30 to 39 in good health and CMV-seropositive. The rearrangement links TRBV5-1 to TRBJ2-4, with 7 bases that match TRBD2. CDR3 DNA sequence: TGCGCCAGCAGCTTGGAGGGCTGGGGAGGGACGGTAAACATTCAGTACTTC. Translation: CASSLEGWGGTVNIQYF.